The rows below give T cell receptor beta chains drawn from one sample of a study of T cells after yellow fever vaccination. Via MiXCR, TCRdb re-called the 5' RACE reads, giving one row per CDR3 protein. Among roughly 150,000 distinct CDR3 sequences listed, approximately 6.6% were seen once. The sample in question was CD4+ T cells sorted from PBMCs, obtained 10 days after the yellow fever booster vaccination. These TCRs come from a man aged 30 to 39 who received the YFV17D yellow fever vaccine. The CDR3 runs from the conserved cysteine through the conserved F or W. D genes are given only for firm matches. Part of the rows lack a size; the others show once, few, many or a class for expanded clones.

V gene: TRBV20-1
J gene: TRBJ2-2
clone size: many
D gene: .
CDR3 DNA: TGCAGTGCTAGAGATGGACTCAATACGAACACCGGGGAGCTGTTTTTT
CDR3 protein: CSARDGLNTNTGELFF

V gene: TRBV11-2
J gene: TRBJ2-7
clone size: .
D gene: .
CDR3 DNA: TGTGCCAGCAGCTTTTCTGATGGGGGAGAGCAGTACTTC
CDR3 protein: CASSFSDGGEQYF

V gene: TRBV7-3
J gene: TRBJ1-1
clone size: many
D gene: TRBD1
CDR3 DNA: TGTGCCAGCAGCTTAGTGCCAGGGGGAAGGCCGACTGAAGCTTTCTTT
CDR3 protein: CASSLVPGGRPTEAFF

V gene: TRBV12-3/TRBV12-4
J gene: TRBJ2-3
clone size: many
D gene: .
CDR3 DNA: TGTGCCAGCAGTCCCACGCGGAGCCGCACAGATACGCAGTATTTT
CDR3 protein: CASSPTRSRTDTQYF

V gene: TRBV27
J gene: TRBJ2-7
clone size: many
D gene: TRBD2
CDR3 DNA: TGTGCCAGCAGTTTCACGGGACTAGCTGCCTACGAGCAGTACTTC
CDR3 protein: CASSFTGLAAYEQYF

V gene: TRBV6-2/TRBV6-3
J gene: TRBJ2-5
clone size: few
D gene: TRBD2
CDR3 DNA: TGTGCCAGCAGTTTAGATCGGACTAGCGGAAACCAAGAGACCCAGTACTTC
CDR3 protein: CASSLDRTSGNQETQYF

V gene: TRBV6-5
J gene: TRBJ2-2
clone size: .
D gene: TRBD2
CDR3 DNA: TGTGCCAGCAGTTACCGGAGACCTAGCGGGATGAACACCGGGGAGCTGTTTTTT
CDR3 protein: CASSYRRPSGMNTGELFF

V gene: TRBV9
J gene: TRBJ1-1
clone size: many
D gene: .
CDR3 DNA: TGTGCCAGCAGCGCGAAGCCCAGCACTGAAGCTTTCTTT
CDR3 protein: CASSAKPSTEAFF

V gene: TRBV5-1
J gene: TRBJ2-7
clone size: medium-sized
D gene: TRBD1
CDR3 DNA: TGCGCCAGCAGTCTCGGACAGGGTCTCTACGAGCAGTACTTC
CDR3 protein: CASSLGQGLYEQYF

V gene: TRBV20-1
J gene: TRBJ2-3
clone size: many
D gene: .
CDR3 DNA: TGCAGTGCTAGCGGTGTCCCTTTCGGGAGTGGCACAGATACGCAGTATTTT
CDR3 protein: CSASGVPFGSGTDTQYF

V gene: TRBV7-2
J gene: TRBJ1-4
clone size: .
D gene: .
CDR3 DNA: TGTGCCAGCTCTGAACGAAGTTTTGGCGAAAAACTGTTTTTT
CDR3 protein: CASSERSFGEKLFF

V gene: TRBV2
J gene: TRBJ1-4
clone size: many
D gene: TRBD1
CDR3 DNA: TGTGCCAGCAGTGAATCTAGAAGTTCGCACAGGGGGTTTTTT
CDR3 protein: CASSESRSSHRGFF

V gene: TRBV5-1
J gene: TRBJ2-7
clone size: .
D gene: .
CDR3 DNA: TGCGCCAGCAGCCTCCCGGGCAGGGGCTACGAGCAGTACTTC
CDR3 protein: CASSLPGRGYEQYF

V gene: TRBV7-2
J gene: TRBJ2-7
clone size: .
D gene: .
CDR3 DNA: TGTGCCAGCAGCCCAGGCTCAGGGGGACTCTCCTACGAGCAGTACTTC
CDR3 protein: CASSPGSGGLSYEQYF

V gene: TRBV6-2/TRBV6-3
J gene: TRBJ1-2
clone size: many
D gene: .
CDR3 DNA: TGTGCCAGCAGCCGGGACAACCACTATGGCTACACCTTC
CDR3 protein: CASSRDNHYGYTF

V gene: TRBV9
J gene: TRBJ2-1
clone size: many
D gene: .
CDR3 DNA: TGTGCCAGCAGCGTGGGGAGTATCTACAATGAGCAGTTCTTC
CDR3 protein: CASSVGSIYNEQFF

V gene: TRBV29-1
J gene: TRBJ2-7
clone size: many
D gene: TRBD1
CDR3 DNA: TGCAGCGTTGAAGATCCCTCCGGGACAGGCGAGCAGTACTTC
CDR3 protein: CSVEDPSGTGEQYF

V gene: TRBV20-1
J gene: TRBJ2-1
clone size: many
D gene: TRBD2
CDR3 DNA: TGCAGTGCTAGAGACCAGGGGACTAGAGTTTCGGAGCAGTTCTTC
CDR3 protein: CSARDQGTRVSEQFF

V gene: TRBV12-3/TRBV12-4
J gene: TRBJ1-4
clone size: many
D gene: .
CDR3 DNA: TGTGCCAGCAGTGGTGGTGCAACTAATGAAAAACTGTTTTTT
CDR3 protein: CASSGGATNEKLFF

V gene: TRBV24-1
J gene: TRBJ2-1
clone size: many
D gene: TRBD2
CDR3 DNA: TGTGCCACCAGTGAAGTGGGGGGAGGGGCACCCAATGAGCAGTTCTTC
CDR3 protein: CATSEVGGGAPNEQFF

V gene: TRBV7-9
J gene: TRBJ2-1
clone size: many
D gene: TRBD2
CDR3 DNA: TGTGCCAGCAGCTTTCCCGGACTAGCGAAAGGCAATGAGCAGTTCTTC
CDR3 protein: CASSFPGLAKGNEQFF

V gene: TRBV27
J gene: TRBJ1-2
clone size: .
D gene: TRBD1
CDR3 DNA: TGTGCCAGCACTACGACAGGGGGATATGGCTACACCTTC
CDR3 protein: CASTTTGGYGYTF